This T cell receptor (beta chain) emerged from a study of identical twins. TCRdb called the 5' RACE reads again in MiXCR, with one record for every CDR3 protein. The sample has around 510,000 distinct CDR3 sequences, roughly an eighth seen once. The study, taken as a whole, reports: Modelling underestimated the level of out-of-frame TCR alpha sharing observed in monozygotic twins. In beta out-of-frame sequences, the excess sharing between twins was weaker. Fewer insertions characterized abundant cord blood beta clonotypes, whereas memory repertoires showed none.

CDR1 SGHRS and CDR2 YFSETQ come from the germline V gene. The V segment lost 4 bases and the J segment 14 bases; nucleotides outside the gene matches: 12. The CDR3 spans 14 residues. A word on this clonotype: What it recognizes is unknown.

A further study also used this sample, focusing on yellow fever vaccine responses in identical twins. This second report adds: Vaccine-induced T cell responses in twins were reportedly observed to appear partly convergent, partly personalized.

The sample was CD4+ T cells sorted from blood. The TCR sequence derives from a woman aged 18-30 years in good health. The chain combines TRBV5-1 with TRBJ1-6; 7 bases align to TRBD1. This chain's CDR3 is CASSRGQPVRSLHF. The CDR3 coding sequence is TGCGCCAGCAGCCGGGGACAGCCGGTAAGGTCCCTCCACTTT.